Each of the 31 T cell receptor beta chains below was sequenced from the same sample in a study of CD8 T cells in ankylosing spondylitis. TCRdb re-derived calls from the 5' RACE reads in MiXCR, one entry per CDR3 protein. Seen here are about 100,000 distinct CDR3 sequences, 8.8% observed once, and the top ten hold just over 5%. The specimen was blood, either unsorted or a sorted T cell fraction (not recorded which). These receptors were taken from a male donor with ankylosing spondylitis or in good health (not recorded which).

Ten or more counts support this clonotype. The V call is TRBV9, the J call TRBJ2-3, with TRBD2 matching over 9 bases. The CDR3 runs to 17 residues. CDR1 and CDR2 from the germline V gene are SGDLS and YYNGEE. J was trimmed by 1 base and V by 3 bases; bases with no gene match: 9. The CDR3 nucleotides are TGTGCCAGCAGCGCGTTGGGGGCGGGGGGGCGCACAGATACGCAGTATTTT. Translating it yields CASSALGAGGRTDTQYF. Based on the CDR3 plus reference TRBV9 and TRBJ2-3, the full variable domain is DSGVTQTPKHLITATGQRVTLRCSPRSGDLSVYWYQQSLDQGLQFLIQYYNGEERAKGNILERFSAQQFPDLHSELNLSSLELGDSALYFCASSALGAGGRTDTQYFGPGTRLTVL.

This clonotype came up once. Being one base from a much bigger clone, this may be a read error. The chain couples TRBV27 to TRBJ1-1; D is uncertain. From germline, CDR1 is MNHEY and CDR2 SMNVEV (reference sequence). This CDR3 has 15 amino acids. CDR3 protein: CAGRANVGRNTEAFF. The CDR3 nucleotides read TGTGCCGGCAGAGCCAATGTGGGCAGGAACACTGAAGCTTTCTTT.

To note about this clonotype: The junction shows a germline mismatch at one end, possibly a read error. The rearrangement links TRBV24-1 to TRBJ2-1; TRBD2 might be the D (7 bases). Germline assignment: CDR1 KGHDR and CDR2 SFDVKD. This CDR3 contains 17 residues. This CDR3 reads CATSDPRTGGSYTEQFF. The CDR3 nucleotides are TGTGCCACCAGTGACCCGCGGACGGGGGGCTCCTACACTGAGCAGTTCTTC.

This clonotype was recorded many times. The rearrangement links TRBV5-1 to TRBJ2-5, with D unclear. This CDR3 spans 12 amino acids. Germline V gene sequence: CDR1 SGHRS, CDR2 YFSETQ. Trimming stripped 4 bases from V and 1 base from J, with 5 bases between. The CDR3 DNA follows: TGCGCCAGCAGCGACCCCCAAGAGACCCAGTACTTC. As protein: CASSDPQETQYF. The full variable domain, completed using reference TRBV5-1 and TRBJ2-5, is KAGVTQTPRYLIKTRGQQVTLSCSPISGHRSVSWYQQTPGQGLQFLFEYFSETQRNKGNFPGRFSGRQFSNSRSEMNVSTLELGDSALYLCASSDPQETQYFGPGTRLLVL.

This clonotype has ten or more counts. This chain uses TRBV7-2 with TRBJ2-3, with D hard to call. Germline values: CDR1 SGHTA, CDR2 FQGNSA. Trimming took off 0 bases at V and 3 bases at J, with 13 bases between the two ends. The CDR3 runs 16 residues. CDR3 region: CASSLAFGPGTDTQYF. CDR3 sequence (DNA): TGTGCCAGCAGCTTAGCGTTCGGACCGGGTACAGATACGCAGTATTTT.

This clonotype has a count of ten or more. The V gene is TRBV20-1, the J gene TRBJ1-5; weak D call: TRBD1 (5 bases). Germline loops: CDR1 DFQATT, CDR2 SNEGSKA (reference sequence). V was clipped by 6 bases and J by 2 bases, with 11 bases between them. The CDR3 is made up of 13 amino acids. The DNA of the CDR3 is TGCAGTGCCGTCGGACATCGCAATCAGCCCCAGCATTTT. Its protein product is CSAVGHRNQPQHF.

On this clonotype itself: A read error may be the cause here, since a much bigger clone is one base away. The chain carries TRBV6-4 and TRBJ2-1, with 12 bases fitting TRBD2. From germline, CDR1 is MRHNA and CDR2 SNTAGT. CDR3 size: 21 residues. The ends lost 4 bases at V and 3 bases at J; junction bases unmatched: 19. CDR3 sequence reads: CASSARDVGTSGHPLYNEQFF. The DNA of the CDR3 is TGTGCCAGCAGTGCCCGAGATGTGGGGACTAGCGGGCACCCACTCTACAATGAGCAGTTCTTC.

The chain uses TRBV11-2 and TRBJ1-2; 8 bases align to TRBD1. The germline V gene encodes CDR1 SGHAT and CDR2 FQNNGV. V was clipped by 9 bases and J by 0 bases; unmatched bases: 9. CDR3 length equals 15 residues. This chain's CDR3 is CASFRGTGPNYGYTF. The CDR3 DNA is TGTGCCAGTTTCCGGGGGACAGGCCCTAACTATGGCTACACCTTC.

Turning to this clonotype: With a much larger clone just one base away, this may be a read error. The chain joins TRBV5-1 to TRBJ1-6, with D uncertain. The germline gives CDR1 SGHRS, CDR2 YFSETQ. The CDR3 totals 18 residues. The CDR3 loop reads CVSSLDGRGRVTNSPLHF. The DNA of the CDR3 is TGCGTCAGCAGCTTGGATGGGCGGGGAAGGGTTACAAATTCACCCCTCCACTTT. The full variable domain, its missing parts supplied by reference TRBV5-1 and TRBJ1-6, is KAGVTQTPRYLIKTRGQQVTLSCSPISGHRSVSWYQQTPGQGLQFLFEYFSETQRNKGNFPGRFSGRQFSNSRSEMNVSTLELGDSALYLCVSSLDGRGRVTNSPLHFGNGTRLTVT.

The gene calls are TRBV7-2 and TRBJ2-7; 11 bases agree with TRBD1. J was trimmed by 2 bases and V by 3 bases; bases with no gene match: 3. Germline V lookup: CDR1 SGHTA, CDR2 FQGNSA. The CDR3 totals 15 residues. CDR3 sequence reads: CASSLGTGGAYEQYF. The CDR3 nucleotides are TGTGCCAGCAGCTTGGGGACAGGGGGTGCCTACGAGCAGTACTTC.

In its sample, this clonotype was seen many times. The rearrangement joins TRBV6-1 to TRBJ1-1; D call uncertain. Trimming took 6 bases from V and 5 from J, leaving 13 bases between them. Germline V gives CDR1 MNHNS, CDR2 SASEGT. There are 13 residues in the CDR3. The CDR3 DNA sequence: TGTGCCAGCAGCGTCAATGGCCCTACTGAAGCTTTCTTT. Residues: CASSVNGPTEAFF.

This clonotype occurred many times. The V call is TRBV6-1, the J call TRBJ1-6, with TRBD1 matching 11 bases. This CDR3 comprises 14 residues. Trimming at V came to 5 bases and at J to 10 bases, leaving 4 bases not matched to a gene. Germline V gene sequence: CDR1 MNHNS, CDR2 SASEGT. CDR3 in DNA: TGTGCCAGCAGTCGGGGACAGGGGGGATCACCCCTCCACTTT. This translates into CASSRGQGGSPLHF.

The sample holds many counts of this clonotype. V gene TRBV10-3 combines with J gene TRBJ2-3; weak D call: TRBD2 (5 bases). The CDR3 totals 14 residues. Looked up from germline, CDR1 is ENHRY and CDR2 is SYGVKD. The V end was cut by 6 bases, the J end by 2 bases, with 12 bases between. The DNA of the CDR3 is TGTGCCATCAGACCTGACTATTCCACAGATACGCAGTATTTT. This codes for CAIRPDYSTDTQYF.

This clonotype has at least ten counts. The chain employs TRBV9 and TRBJ2-2; a possible D gene is TRBD1 (6 bases). The CDR3 sequence is 15 residues long. The germline V gene has CDR1 SGDLS and CDR2 YYNGEE. V was pared by 3 bases and J by 1 base, with 10 bases between. The CDR3 sequence: CASSGGHQNTGELFF. The CDR3 region has the DNA TGTGCCAGCAGCGGGGGGCATCAGAACACCGGGGAGCTGTTTTTT.

This clonotype was picked up many times. The genes are TRBV10-3 and TRBJ2-7, with a possible D match to TRBD1 (6 bases). Deletions cut 6 bases from V and 4 bases from J, with 7 bases between. The germline CDR1 and CDR2 sequences are ENHRY and SYGVKD. There are 11 residues in the CDR3. The CDR3 DNA is TGTGCCATCAGCAGGGGTTACGAGCAGTACTTC. This codes for CAISRGYEQYF.

This clonotype was detected only a few times. V gene TRBV9 combines with J gene TRBJ2-5, with D tentatively TRBD2 (5 bases). Germline values: CDR1 SGDLS, CDR2 YYNGEE. V lost 0 bases and J lost 3, with 12 bases in between. This CDR3 is built from 15 residues. CDR3 protein: CASSVDPAAKETQYF. CDR3 coding DNA: TGTGCCAGCAGCGTAGACCCAGCGGCGAAAGAGACCCAGTACTTC. The whole variable domain, filled in from reference TRBV9 and TRBJ2-5, reads DSGVTQTPKHLITATGQRVTLRCSPRSGDLSVYWYQQSLDQGLQFLIQYYNGEERAKGNILERFSAQQFPDLHSELNLSSLELGDSALYFCASSVDPAAKETQYFGPGTRLLVL.

This clonotype occurred a few times. CDR3 amino acids: CASSLFEGGEQFF. The CDR3 DNA reads TGTGCCAGCAGCTTATTTGAGGGTGGAGAGCAGTTCTTC. The chain couples TRBV7-3 to TRBJ2-1, with D maybe TRBD2 (5 bases). V lost 2 bases and J lost 10, with 12 bases in between. Germline-derived CDR1 and CDR2 are SGHTA and FQGTGA. The CDR3 has 13 amino acids.

This chain connects TRBV20-1 to TRBJ2-7; D unclear. The CDR3 sequence is 13 residues long. The germline CDR1 and CDR2 sequences are DFQATT and SNEGSKA (reference sequence). Trimming pared 8 bases from V and 4 bases from J, leaving 18 bases between. The DNA for the CDR3 is TGCAGTAACGCCCCCAGGCGCCAATACGAGCAGTACTTC. It yields the protein CSNAPRRQYEQYF.

This clonotype was seen repeatedly, ten times or more. The chain uses TRBV10-3 and TRBJ1-5, with no clear D. The germline gives CDR1 ENHRY, CDR2 SYGVKD. The CDR3 sequence is 15 residues long. V was cut by 4 bases and J by 0 bases, with 10 bases left in between. The CDR3 nucleotides are TGTGCCATCAGTGGCGGAGGGCCTAGCAATCAGCCCCAGCATTTT. This sequence encodes CAISGGGPSNQPQHF.

This clonotype was observed many times. This chain links TRBV5-1 with TRBJ2-1; 10 bases align to TRBD1. The CDR3 runs to 15 residues. V was pared by 3 bases and J by 7 bases, with 7 bases of the junction left unmatched. Germline assignment: CDR1 SGHRS and CDR2 YFSETQ. The CDR3 here is CASSYGTGDMNEQFF. Here the CDR3 DNA reads TGCGCCAGCAGCTACGGGACAGGGGATATGAATGAGCAGTTCTTC.

This clonotype was seen ten or more times. The chain couples TRBV9 to TRBJ2-7; TRBD1 matches at 7 bases. Trimming removed 4 bases from V and 0 bases from J; junction bases left unmatched: 13. The CDR3 totals 17 residues. Per the germline V gene, CDR1 is SGDLS and CDR2 is YYNGEE. The CDR3 is CASSLHPGTAPSYEQYF. The CDR3 coding sequence is TGTGCCAGCAGCCTCCATCCCGGGACAGCTCCCTCCTACGAGCAGTACTTC. The full variable domain, its missing parts supplied by reference TRBV9 and TRBJ2-7, is DSGVTQTPKHLITATGQRVTLRCSPRSGDLSVYWYQQSLDQGLQFLIQYYNGEERAKGNILERFSAQQFPDLHSELNLSSLELGDSALYFCASSLHPGTAPSYEQYFGPGTRLTVT.

This clonotype was recorded at least ten times. This sequence joins TRBV24-1 and TRBJ2-1; 9 bases are shared with TRBD1. J was trimmed by 6 bases and V by 7 bases; bases with no gene match: 3. The CDR3 covers 13 residues. Per the germline V gene, CDR1 is KGHDR and CDR2 is SFDVKD. The CDR3 spells CATRGQGGNEQFF. The CDR3 bases are TGTGCCACCAGGGGACAGGGTGGCAATGAGCAGTTCTTC.

This clonotype was found many times. The genes are TRBV7-6 and TRBJ1-2, with D tentatively TRBD1 (5 bases). The length of the CDR3 is 14 residues. V was cut by 5 bases and J by 9 bases, with 19 bases left in between. Germline CDR1 reads SGHVS; CDR2 reads FNYEAQ. CDR3 DNA: TGTGCCAGCAGCCCGTCGCAGGGTCCCTCAAGCTACACCTTC. This sequence encodes CASSPSQGPSSYTF.

This clonotype has a count of ten or more. The chain carries TRBV29-1 and TRBJ1-2; TRBD1 matches at 7 bases. The ends lost 6 bases at V and 3 bases at J; junction bases unmatched: 4. This CDR3 has 12 residues. CDR1 SQVTM and CDR2 ANQGSEA come from the germline V gene. CDR3 in DNA: TGCAGCGTCTTAACAGGGGACTATGGCTACACCTTC. This codes for CSVLTGDYGYTF.

This clonotype was seen many times. The rearrangement uses TRBV20-1 and TRBJ2-4; no clear D. Germline V gene sequence: CDR1 DFQATT, CDR2 SNEGSKA (reference sequence). The V and J ends lost 3 bases and 2 bases respectively, with 14 bases between them. The CDR3 length is 15 residues. The CDR3 bases are TGCAGTGCTAGTGACCCCAACCCGCCCAAAAACATTCAGTACTTC. This encodes CSASDPNPPKNIQYF.

A few counts support this clonotype. Here the CDR3 DNA reads TGTGCCAGCAGCCGCGCGACTCAAGCGGGGGGAGATACGCAGTATTTT. This translates into CASSRATQAGGDTQYF. This chain joins TRBV5-4 and TRBJ2-3, with TRBD2 matching 9 bases. Germline trimming cut 4 bases from V and 5 bases from J; bases unmatched to any gene: 11. Looked up from germline, CDR1 is SGHNT and CDR2 is YYREEE (reference sequence). This CDR3 region has 16 residues.

At least ten counts were recorded for this clonotype. V usage is TRBV5-1 and J usage is TRBJ1-1; D is ambiguous. CDR3 size: 14 residues. CDR1 is SGHRS, CDR2 YFSETQ, per germline. V was trimmed by 1 base and J by 1 base, leaving 8 bases between them. The CDR3 nucleotides are TGCGCCAGCAGCTTGAGTACAACGAACACTGAAGCTTTCTTT. Translation gives CASSLSTTNTEAFF.

This clonotype showed up many times. The rearrangement uses TRBV12-5 and TRBJ2-5; D unclear. Germline V lookup: CDR1 LGHNT, CDR2 FRNRAP. Trimming stripped 1 base from V and 0 bases from J, with 3 bases between. This CDR3 has 13 residues. CDR3 coding DNA: TGTGCTAGTGGTTTGGATAACCAAGAGACCCAGTACTTC. This encodes CASGLDNQETQYF.

Many counts were recorded for this clonotype. The chain recombines TRBV28 with TRBJ2-2, with D perhaps TRBD2 (5 bases). V dropped 6 bases and J dropped 4 bases, with 9 bases sitting between them. Germline CDR1 reads MDHEN; CDR2 reads SYDVKM. The length of the CDR3 is 13 residues. CDR3 residues: CASRAEVTGELFF. CDR3 nucleotides: TGTGCCAGCAGAGCGGAAGTCACCGGGGAGCTGTTTTTT.

In this sample, this clonotype turned up many times. V usage is TRBV28 and J usage is TRBJ1-3; D unresolved. CDR3 length equals 14 residues. The V gene's germline CDR1 is MDHEN and CDR2 SYDVKM. Trimming shortened V by 5 bases and J by 1 base, and 9 bases separated the two germline ends. The CDR3 protein is CASSAPQSGNTIYF. The CDR3 nucleotides read TGTGCCAGCAGTGCCCCACAGTCTGGAAACACCATATATTTT.

This clonotype was seen at least ten times. V and J are TRBV20-1 and TRBJ2-1, with no clear D. Trimming took 4 bases from V and 1 from J, leaving 14 bases between them. Germline V gives CDR1 DFQATT, CDR2 SNEGSKA (reference sequence). The CDR3 is made up of 15 amino acids. The CDR3 reads CSATPLVRSYNEQFF. CDR3 bases: TGCAGTGCTACTCCGCTAGTAAGGTCCTACAATGAGCAGTTCTTC.